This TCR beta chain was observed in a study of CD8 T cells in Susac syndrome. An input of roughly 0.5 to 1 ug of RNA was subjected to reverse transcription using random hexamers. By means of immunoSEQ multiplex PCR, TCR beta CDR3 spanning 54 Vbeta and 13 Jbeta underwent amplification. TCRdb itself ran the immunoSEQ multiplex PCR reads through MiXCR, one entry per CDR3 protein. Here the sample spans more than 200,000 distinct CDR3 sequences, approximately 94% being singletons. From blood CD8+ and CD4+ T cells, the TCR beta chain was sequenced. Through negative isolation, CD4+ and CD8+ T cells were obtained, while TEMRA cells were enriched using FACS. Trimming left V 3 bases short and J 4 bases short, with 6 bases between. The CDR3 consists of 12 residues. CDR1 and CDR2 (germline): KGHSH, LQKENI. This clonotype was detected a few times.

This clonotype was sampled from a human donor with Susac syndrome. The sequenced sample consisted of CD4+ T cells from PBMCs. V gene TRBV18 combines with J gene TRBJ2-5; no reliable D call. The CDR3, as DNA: TGTGCCAGCTCACCGCTCAGAGAGACCCAGTACTTC. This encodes CASSPLRETQYF.